The 15 T cell receptor beta chains in this list originate from one sample, sequenced in a study of blood T cell repertoires in COVID-19. Libraries were prepared by immunoSEQ multiplex PCR; TCRdb keeps only in-frame clonotypes and omits some of them. The profile covers 45,000 or so clones, with around 85% appearing a single time and around 10% taken by the ten largest. Sequencing input: peripheral blood. The receptors stem from a human donor in a cohort sampled during active COVID-19.

The rearrangement joins TRBV7-9 to TRBJ2-5; 7 bases fit TRBD1. The CDR3 contains 17 residues. The J segment lost 2 bases and the V segment lost 5 bases, leaving 14 bases of the junction unmatched. In germline, CDR1 is SEHNR, CDR2 FQNEAQ (reference sequence). In DNA form, the CDR3 reads TGTGCCAGCAGCCCCCGGACAGGATTAGGCCATCAAGAGACCCAGTACTTC. Its protein is CASSPRTGLGHQETQYF.

This chain links TRBV14 with TRBJ1-5; TRBD1 might be the D (5 bases). In germline, CDR1 is SGHDN, CDR2 FVKESK. The CDR3 consists of 14 residues. Trimming removed 1 base from V and 6 bases from J, with 10 bases in between. Written as DNA, the CDR3 is TGTGCCAGCAGCCAAGGGGGCGGCAGTCAGCCCCAGCATTTT. Translated: CASSQGGGSQPQHF.

The V and J genes are TRBV10-3 and TRBJ2-7; 16 bases fit TRBD2. Looked up from germline, CDR1 is ENHRY and CDR2 is SYGVKD. V trimming: 11 bases; J trimming: 4 bases; junction bases outside the gene matches: 8. The length of the CDR3 is 15 residues. As DNA, the CDR3 is TGTGCCGCTCGGGGACTAGCGGGGGGGCTATACGAGCAGTACTTC. Translation: CAARGLAGGLYEQYF.

In DNA form, the CDR3 reads TGTGCCAGCAGGTCAGCGGACTCCAGTAATGAAAAACTGTTTTTT. It translates to CASRSADSSNEKLFF. The chain links TRBV25-1 to TRBJ1-4; D unclear. The V end lost 6 bases, the J end lost 4 bases, and 15 bases lay between the germline ends. The CDR3 is 15 amino acids. Germline values: CDR1 MGHDK, CDR2 SYGVNS.

This rearrangement joins TRBV11-2 to TRBJ1-1; 9 positions agree with TRBD1. V shed 6 bases and J 0 bases; nucleotides not matched to a gene: 8. The CDR3 spans 16 residues. The germline CDR1 and CDR2 sequences are SGHAT and FQNNGV. CDR3 in amino acids: CASSPGQGIMNTEAFF. The CDR3 region has the DNA TGTGCCAGCAGTCCAGGACAGGGGATCATGAACACTGAAGCTTTCTTT.

V is TRBV3-1 (or the pseudogene TRBV3-2) and J is TRBJ2-7; TRBD1 is a possible D gene (6 bases). V lost 7 bases and J 2 bases, leaving 18 bases between the germline ends. The CDR3 totals 15 residues. CDR1 and CDR2 (germline): LGHDT, YNNKEL (reference sequence). Here the CDR3 reads CASNARTAPAYEQYF. The DNA of the CDR3 is TGTGCCAGCAACGCACGGACAGCTCCCGCCTACGAGCAGTACTTC.

J is TRBJ1-5 and V is TRBV6-5; a possible D gene is TRBD1 (6 bases). This CDR3 contains 13 residues. Trimming stripped 5 bases from V and 6 bases from J, with 11 bases between. The V gene's germline CDR1 is MNHEY and CDR2 SVGAGI. CDR3 in DNA: TGTGCCAGCAGTAGCGGACAGTTTCAGCCCCAGCATTTT. This sequence encodes CASSSGQFQPQHF.

This chain uses TRBV6-5 with TRBJ1-1; no definite D call. The V end lost 8 bases, the J end lost 1 base, and 11 bases lay between the germline ends. The CDR3 consists of 13 residues. Germline loops: CDR1 MNHEY, CDR2 SVGAGI. The CDR3 DNA reads as TGTGCCAGCTTTCCGACTGAGAACACTGAAGCTTTCTTT. Translating it yields CASFPTENTEAFF.

This clone was found a few times. This sequence joins TRBV19 and TRBJ1-6; possible D gene TRBD1, 6 bases. CDR1 and CDR2 from the germline V gene are LNHDA and SQIVND (reference sequence). CDR3 length: 13 amino acids. Trimming pared 5 bases from V and 9 bases from J, leaving 11 bases between. Here the CDR3 reads CASSSQGSSPLHF. The CDR3 DNA reads as TGTGCCAGTAGTTCACAGGGTTCTTCACCCCTCCACTTT.

This chain links TRBV12-5 with TRBJ1-5; perhaps TRBD1 as D (6 bases). This CDR3 has 15 amino acids. Germline assignment: CDR1 LGHNT and CDR2 FRNRAP. Trimming removed 6 bases from V and 0 bases from J, with 12 bases in between. As DNA, the CDR3 is TGTGCTAGTGGACCGCCAGGGGTTAGCAATCAGCCCCAGCATTTT. Residues: CASGPPGVSNQPQHF.

The chain is built from TRBV20-1 and TRBJ1-4; 7 bases are shared with TRBD1. This CDR3 is built from 14 residues. The germline CDR1 and CDR2 sequences are DFQATT and SNEGSKA (reference sequence). V was pared by 3 bases and J by 8 bases, with 9 bases of the junction left unmatched. The CDR3 coding sequence is TGCAGTGCTAGTCGAGGGGGCGCGGGGGAAAAACTGTTTTTT. Protein product: CSASRGGAGEKLFF.

This sequence joins TRBV4-3 and TRBJ1-2, with D uncertain. The CDR3 has 16 amino acids. V was trimmed by 3 bases and J by 2 bases, leaving 16 bases between them. Germline CDR1 LGHNA, CDR2 YSLEER. This CDR3 is CASSHLNPGGNYGYTF. CDR3 in DNA: TGCGCCAGCAGCCATTTGAACCCAGGCGGGAACTATGGCTACACCTTC.

This chain uses TRBV25-1 with TRBJ2-1; 7 bases agree with TRBD1. Trimming cost V 5 bases and J 2 bases; bases outside gene matches: 3. Germline CDR1 is MGHDK and CDR2 is SYGVNS. The CDR3 is 14 amino acids. CDR3 nucleotide sequence: TGTGCCAGCAGTAACAGGGGTCCCTACAATGAGCAGTTCTTC. As protein: CASSNRGPYNEQFF.

As for this clone: Germline is not matched at one junction end, which may reflect a read error. The chain employs TRBV7-7 and TRBJ2-7, with no clear D. Looked up from germline, CDR1 is SSHAT and CDR2 is FNYEAQ (reference sequence). This CDR3 contains 15 residues. The CDR3 spells CASSATPARTDEQYF. The DNA of the CDR3 is TGTGCTAGCAGCGCCACCCCAGCCCGCACAGACGAGCAGTACTTC.

The chain combines TRBV7-3 with TRBJ1-1; possible D gene TRBD1, 5 bases. From germline, CDR1 is SGHTA and CDR2 FQGTGA. The V and J ends lost 5 bases and 4 bases respectively, with 14 bases between them. The CDR3 runs 14 residues. The CDR3 loop reads CASSPSSGATEAFF. DNA for the CDR3: TGTGCCAGCAGCCCCTCAAGTGGGGCCACTGAAGCTTTCTTT.